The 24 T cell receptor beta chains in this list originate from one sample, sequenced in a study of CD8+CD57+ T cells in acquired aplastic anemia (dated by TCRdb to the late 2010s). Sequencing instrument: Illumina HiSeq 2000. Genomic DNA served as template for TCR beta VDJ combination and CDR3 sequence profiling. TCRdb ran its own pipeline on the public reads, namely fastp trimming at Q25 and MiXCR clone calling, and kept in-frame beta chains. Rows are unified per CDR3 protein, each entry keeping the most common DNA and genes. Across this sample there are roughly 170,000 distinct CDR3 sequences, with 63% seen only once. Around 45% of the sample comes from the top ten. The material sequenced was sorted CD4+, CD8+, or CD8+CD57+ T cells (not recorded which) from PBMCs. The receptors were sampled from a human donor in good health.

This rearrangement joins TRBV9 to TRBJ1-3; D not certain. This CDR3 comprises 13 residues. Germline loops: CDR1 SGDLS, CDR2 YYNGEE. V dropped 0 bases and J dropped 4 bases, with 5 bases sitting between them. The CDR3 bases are TGTGCCAGCAGCGTAGAGGACGGAAACACCATATATTTT. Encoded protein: CASSVEDGNTIYF.

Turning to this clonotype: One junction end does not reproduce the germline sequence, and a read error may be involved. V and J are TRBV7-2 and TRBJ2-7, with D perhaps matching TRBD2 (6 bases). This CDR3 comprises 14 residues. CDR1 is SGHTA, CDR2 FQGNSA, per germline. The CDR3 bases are TGCGCCAGCAGCTTGGGTTCTAGCGTTAGCGAGCAGTACTTC. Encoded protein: CASSLGSSVSEQYF.

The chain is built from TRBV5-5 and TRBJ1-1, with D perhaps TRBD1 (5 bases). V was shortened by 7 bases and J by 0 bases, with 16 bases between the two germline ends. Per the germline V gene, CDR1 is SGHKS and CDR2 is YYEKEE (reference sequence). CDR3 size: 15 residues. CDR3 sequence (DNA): TGTGCCAGCGCACCCTTGGGACTATTGAACACTGAAGCTTTCTTT. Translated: CASAPLGLLNTEAFF.

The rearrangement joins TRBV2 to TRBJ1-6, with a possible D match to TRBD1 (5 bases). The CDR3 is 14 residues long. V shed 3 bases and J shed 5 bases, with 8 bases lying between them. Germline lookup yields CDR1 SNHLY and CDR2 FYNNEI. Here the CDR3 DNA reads TGTGCCAGCAGTGACAGGGCAAATAATTCACCCCTCCACTTT. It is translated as CASSDRANNSPLHF.

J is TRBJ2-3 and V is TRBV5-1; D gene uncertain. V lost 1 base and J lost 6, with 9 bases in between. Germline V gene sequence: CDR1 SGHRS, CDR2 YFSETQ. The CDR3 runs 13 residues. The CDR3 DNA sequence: TGCGCCAGCAGCTTGTGGGGTGTGGATACGCAGTATTTT. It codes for CASSLWGVDTQYF.

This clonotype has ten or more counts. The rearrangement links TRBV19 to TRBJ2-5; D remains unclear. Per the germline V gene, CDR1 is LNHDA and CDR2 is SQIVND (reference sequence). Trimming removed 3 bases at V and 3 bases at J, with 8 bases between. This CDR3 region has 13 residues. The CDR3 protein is CASSMYSKETQYF. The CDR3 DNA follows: TGTGCCAGTAGTATGTACTCGAAAGAGACCCAGTACTTC.

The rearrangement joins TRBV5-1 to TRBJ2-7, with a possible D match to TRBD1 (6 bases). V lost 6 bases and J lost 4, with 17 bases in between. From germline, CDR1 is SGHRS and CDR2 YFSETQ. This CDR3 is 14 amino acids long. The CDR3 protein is CASTFQGHSYEQYF. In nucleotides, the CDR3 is TGCGCCAGCACCTTCCAGGGACACTCTTACGAGCAGTACTTC.

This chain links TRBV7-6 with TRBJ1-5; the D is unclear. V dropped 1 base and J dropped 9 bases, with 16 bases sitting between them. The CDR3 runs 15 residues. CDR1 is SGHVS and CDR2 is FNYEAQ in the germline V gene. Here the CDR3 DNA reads TGTGCCAGCAGCTTAGTACCCGGACTCGGCGGGCCCCAGCATTTT. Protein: CASSLVPGLGGPQHF.

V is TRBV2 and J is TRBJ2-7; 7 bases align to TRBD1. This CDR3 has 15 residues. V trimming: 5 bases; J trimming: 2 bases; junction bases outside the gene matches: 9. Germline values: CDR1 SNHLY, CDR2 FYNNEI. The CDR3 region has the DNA TGTGCCAGCAGTCCTGGACAGGCCATCCCCTACGAGCAGTACTTC. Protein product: CASSPGQAIPYEQYF.

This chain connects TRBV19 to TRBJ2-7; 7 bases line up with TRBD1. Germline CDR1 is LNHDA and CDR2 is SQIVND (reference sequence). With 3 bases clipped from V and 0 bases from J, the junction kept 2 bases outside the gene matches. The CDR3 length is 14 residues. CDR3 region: CASSIRDSSYEQYF. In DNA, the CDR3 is TGTGCCAGTAGTATCCGGGACAGCTCCTACGAGCAGTACTTC.

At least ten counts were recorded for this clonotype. In nucleotides, the CDR3 is TGCAGTGCTAGAGACCCCGTGGGGGCGAGCAATCAGCCCCAGCATTTT. Translating gives CSARDPVGASNQPQHF. The gene calls are TRBV20-1 and TRBJ1-5, with a weak D call TRBD1 (6 bases). The germline V and J ends were trimmed by 0 bases and 1 base, with 13 bases remaining between them. This CDR3 contains 16 residues. Germline assignment: CDR1 DFQATT and CDR2 SNEGSKA (reference sequence).

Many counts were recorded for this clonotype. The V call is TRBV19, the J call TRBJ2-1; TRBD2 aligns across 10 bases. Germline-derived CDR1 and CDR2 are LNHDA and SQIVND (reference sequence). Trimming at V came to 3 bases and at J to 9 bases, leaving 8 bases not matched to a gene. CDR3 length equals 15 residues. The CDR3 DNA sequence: TGTGCCAGTAGTATGGAGCGGGAGGGAGCTGGTGAGCAGTTCTTC. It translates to CASSMEREGAGEQFF.

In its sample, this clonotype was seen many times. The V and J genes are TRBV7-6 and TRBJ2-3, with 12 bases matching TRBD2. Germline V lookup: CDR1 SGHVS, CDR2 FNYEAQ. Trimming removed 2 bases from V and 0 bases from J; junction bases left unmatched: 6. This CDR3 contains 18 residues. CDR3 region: CASSLLGLAGSSTDTQYF. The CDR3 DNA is TGTGCCAGCAGCTTATTGGGACTAGCGGGTTCTAGCACAGATACGCAGTATTTT.

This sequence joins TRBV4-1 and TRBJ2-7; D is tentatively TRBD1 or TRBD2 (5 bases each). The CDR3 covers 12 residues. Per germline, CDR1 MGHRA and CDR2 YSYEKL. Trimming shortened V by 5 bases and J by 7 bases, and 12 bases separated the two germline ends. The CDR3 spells CASSGPGGEQYF. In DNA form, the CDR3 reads TGCGCCAGCAGCGGGCCTGGGGGTGAGCAGTACTTC.

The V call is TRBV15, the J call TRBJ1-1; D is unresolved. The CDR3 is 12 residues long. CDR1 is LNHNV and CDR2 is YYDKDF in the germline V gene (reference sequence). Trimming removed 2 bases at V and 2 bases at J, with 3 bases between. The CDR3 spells CATSRYNTEAFF. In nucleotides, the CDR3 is TGTGCCACCAGCAGATACAACACTGAAGCTTTCTTT.

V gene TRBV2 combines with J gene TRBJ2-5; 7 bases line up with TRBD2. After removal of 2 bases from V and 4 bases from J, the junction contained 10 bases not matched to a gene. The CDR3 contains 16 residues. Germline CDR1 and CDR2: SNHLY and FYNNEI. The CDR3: CASSERLAAMGETQYF. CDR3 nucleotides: TGTGCCAGCAGTGAACGGCTAGCGGCAATGGGAGAGACCCAGTACTTC.

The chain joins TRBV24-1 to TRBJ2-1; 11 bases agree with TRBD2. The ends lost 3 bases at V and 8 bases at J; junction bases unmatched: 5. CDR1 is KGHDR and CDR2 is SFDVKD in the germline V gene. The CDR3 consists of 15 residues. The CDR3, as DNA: TGTGCCACCAGTGATCGAACTAGCGGGAGCGATGAGCAGTTCTTC. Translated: CATSDRTSGSDEQFF.

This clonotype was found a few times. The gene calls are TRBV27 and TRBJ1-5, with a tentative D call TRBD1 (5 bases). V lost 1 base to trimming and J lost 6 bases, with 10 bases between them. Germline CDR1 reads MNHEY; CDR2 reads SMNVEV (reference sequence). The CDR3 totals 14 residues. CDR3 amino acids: CASSLLGGGQPQHF. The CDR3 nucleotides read TGTGCCAGCAGTTTATTGGGGGGTGGTCAGCCCCAGCATTTT.

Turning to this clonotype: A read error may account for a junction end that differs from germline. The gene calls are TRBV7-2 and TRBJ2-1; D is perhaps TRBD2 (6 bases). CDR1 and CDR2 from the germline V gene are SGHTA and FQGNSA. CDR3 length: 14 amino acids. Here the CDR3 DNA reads TGCGCCAGCAGCCCCCAGGACGGGAGTTGGGAGCAGTTCTTC. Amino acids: CASSPQDGSWEQFF.

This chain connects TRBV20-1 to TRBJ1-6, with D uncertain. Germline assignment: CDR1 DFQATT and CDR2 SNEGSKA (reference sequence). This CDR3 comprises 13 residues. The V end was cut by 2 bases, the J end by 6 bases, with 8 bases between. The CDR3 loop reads CSARWNPNSPLHF. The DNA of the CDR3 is TGCAGTGCTAGATGGAACCCTAATTCACCCCTCCACTTT.

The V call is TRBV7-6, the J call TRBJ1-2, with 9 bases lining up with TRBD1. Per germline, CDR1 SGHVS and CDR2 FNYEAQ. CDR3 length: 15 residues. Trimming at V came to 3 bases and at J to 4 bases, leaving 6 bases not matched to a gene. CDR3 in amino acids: CASSFNTGGGYGYTF. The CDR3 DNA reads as TGTGCCAGCAGCTTTAACACAGGGGGCGGCTATGGCTACACCTTC.

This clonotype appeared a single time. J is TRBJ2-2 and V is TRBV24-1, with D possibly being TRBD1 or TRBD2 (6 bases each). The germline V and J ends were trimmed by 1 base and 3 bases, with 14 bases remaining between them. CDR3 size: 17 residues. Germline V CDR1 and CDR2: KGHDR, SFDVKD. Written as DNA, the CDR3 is TGTGCCACCAGTGATTTCGGAGGGGGGCCCGACACCGGGGAGCTGTTTTTT. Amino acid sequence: CATSDFGGGPDTGELFF.

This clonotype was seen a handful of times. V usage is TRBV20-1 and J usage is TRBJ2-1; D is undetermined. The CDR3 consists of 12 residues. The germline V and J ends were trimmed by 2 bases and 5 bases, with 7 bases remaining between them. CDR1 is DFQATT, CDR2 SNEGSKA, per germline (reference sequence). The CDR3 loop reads CSARRGDNEQFF. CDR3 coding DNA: TGCAGTGCTAGACGTGGGGACAATGAGCAGTTCTTC.

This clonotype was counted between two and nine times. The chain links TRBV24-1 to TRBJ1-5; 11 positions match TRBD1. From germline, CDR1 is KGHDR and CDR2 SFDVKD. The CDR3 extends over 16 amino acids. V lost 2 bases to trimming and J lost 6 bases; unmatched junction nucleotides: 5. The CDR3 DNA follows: TGTGCCACCAGTGATTCCGGGACAGGGGGGACTCAGCCCCAGCATTTT. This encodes CATSDSGTGGTQPQHF.